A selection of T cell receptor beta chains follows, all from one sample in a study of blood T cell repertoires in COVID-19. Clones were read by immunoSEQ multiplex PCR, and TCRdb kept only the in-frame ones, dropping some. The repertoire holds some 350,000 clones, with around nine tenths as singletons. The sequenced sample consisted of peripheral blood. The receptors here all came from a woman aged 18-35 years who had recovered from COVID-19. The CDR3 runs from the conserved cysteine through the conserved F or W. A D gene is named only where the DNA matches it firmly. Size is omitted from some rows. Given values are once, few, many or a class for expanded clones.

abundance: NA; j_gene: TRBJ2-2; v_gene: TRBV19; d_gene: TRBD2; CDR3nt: TGTGCCAGTAGTATAGATTCCAGCGGGAGCATAACCGGGGAGCTGTTTTTT; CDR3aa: CASSIDSSGSITGELFF
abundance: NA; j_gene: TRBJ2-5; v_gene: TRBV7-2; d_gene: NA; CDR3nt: TGTGCCAGCAGGCGGGGATATCAAGAGACCCAGTACTTC; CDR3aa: CASRRGYQETQYF
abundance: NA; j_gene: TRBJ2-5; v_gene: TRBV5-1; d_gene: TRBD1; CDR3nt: TGCGCCAGCAGCTTGAGGAGTCCGACAGGGGCACACCAAGAGACCCAGTACTTC; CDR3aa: CASSLRSPTGAHQETQYF
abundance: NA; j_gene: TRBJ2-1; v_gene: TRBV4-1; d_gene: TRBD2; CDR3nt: TGCGCCAGCAGCCAGGCGGGGGGCTCCTACAATGAGCAGTTCTTC; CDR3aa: CASSQAGGSYNEQFF
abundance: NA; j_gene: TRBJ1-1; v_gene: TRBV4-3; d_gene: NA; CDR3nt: TGCGCCAGCAGCCAAGAGTACGACAGCGCGAACACTGAAGCTTTCTTT; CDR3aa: CASSQEYDSANTEAFF
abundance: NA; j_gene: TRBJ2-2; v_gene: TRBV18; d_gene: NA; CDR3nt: TGTGCCAGCTCACCACCGGGCAGCACGAACACCGGGGAGCTGTTTTTT; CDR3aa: CASSPPGSTNTGELFF
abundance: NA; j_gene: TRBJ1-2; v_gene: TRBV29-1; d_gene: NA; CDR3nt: TGCAGCGCCTCAGACAGGAGCCGCTATGGCTACACCTTC; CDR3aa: CSASDRSRYGYTF
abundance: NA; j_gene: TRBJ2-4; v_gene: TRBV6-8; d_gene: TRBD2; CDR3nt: TGTGCCAGCAGCACCGGACTAGCGGTGCTCTGTTTAGCCAAAAACATTCAGTACTTC; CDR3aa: CASSTGLAVLCLAKNIQYF
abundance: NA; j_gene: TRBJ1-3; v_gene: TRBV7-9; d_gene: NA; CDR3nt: TGTGCCAGCAGTCCCACAGGGAGCTCTGGAAACACCATATATTTT; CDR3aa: CASSPTGSSGNTIYF
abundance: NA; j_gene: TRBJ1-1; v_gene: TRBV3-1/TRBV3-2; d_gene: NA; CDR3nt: TGTGCCAGCAATGGAGGGAGGAAAGCTTTCTTT; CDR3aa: CASNGGRKAFF
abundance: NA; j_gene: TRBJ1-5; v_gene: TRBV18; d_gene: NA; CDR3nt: TGTGCCAGCTCACCAATGGGGGCTTCGGGCAATCAGCCCCAGCATTTT; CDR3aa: CASSPMGASGNQPQHF
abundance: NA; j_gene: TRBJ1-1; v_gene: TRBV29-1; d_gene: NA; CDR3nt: TGCAGCGTCATCCAGAACACTGAAGCTTTCTTT; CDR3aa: CSVIQNTEAFF
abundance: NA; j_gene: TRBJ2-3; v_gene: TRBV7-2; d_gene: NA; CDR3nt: TGTGCCAGCAGCGCTAACACAGATACGCAGTATTTT; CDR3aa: CASSANTDTQYF
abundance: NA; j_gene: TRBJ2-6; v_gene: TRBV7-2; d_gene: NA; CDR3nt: TGTGCCAGCAGCCGTACATCGGGTTTAGCTGGGGCCAACGTCCTGACTTTC; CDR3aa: CASSRTSGLAGANVLTF
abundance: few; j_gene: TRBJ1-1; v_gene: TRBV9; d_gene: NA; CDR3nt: TGTGCCAGCAGCGTAGTCCCTGCAGGGCCGGGTGTGGGCACTGAAGCTTTCTTT; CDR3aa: CASSVVPAGPGVGTEAFF
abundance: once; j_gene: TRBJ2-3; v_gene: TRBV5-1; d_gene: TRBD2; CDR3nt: TGCGCCAGCAGTGGACTAGCGGGAAACACAGATACGCAGTATTTT; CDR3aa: CASSGLAGNTDTQYF
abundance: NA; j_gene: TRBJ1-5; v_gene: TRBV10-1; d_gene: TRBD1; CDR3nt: TGCGCCAGCCATTTAGAGGGGGCCAGGCAGCCCCAGCATTTT; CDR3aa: CASHLEGARQPQHF
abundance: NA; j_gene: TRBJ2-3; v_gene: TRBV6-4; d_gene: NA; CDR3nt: TGTGCCAGCAGTGATACAGGGGAGGCAGATACGCAGTATTTT; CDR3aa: CASSDTGEADTQYF
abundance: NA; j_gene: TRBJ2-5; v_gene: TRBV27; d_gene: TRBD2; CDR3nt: TGTGCCAGCAGTTACCGACCGGGACTAGTAGAGACCCAGTACTTC; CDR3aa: CASSYRPGLVETQYF
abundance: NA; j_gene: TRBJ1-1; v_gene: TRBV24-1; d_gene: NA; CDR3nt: TGTGCCACCAGTGAAAGGGGGAGCACTGAAGCTTTCTTT; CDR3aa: CATSERGSTEAFF
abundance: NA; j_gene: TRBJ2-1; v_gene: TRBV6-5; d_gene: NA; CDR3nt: TGTGCCAGCAGCCCGGGGGAGGGGGGTAATGAGCAGTTCTTC; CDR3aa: CASSPGEGGNEQFF
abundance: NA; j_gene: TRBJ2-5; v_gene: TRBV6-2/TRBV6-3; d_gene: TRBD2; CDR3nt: TGTGCCAGCAGTTACTCGAGACTAGCGGGAGGCCGGTCGGTGGAGACCCAGTACTTC; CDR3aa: CASSYSRLAGGRSVETQYF
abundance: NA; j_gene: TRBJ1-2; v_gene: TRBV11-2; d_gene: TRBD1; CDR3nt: TGTGCCAGCAGACTTAGAGGGTTCGGACAGGGCCTACGTTATGGCTACACCTTC; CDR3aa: CASRLRGFGQGLRYGYTF
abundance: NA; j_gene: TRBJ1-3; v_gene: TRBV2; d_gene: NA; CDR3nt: TGTGCCAGCAGTGAAAGGGGGGGAAACACCATATATTTT; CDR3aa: CASSERGGNTIYF
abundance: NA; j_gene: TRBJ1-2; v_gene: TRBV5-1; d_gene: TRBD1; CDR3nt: TGCGCCAGCAGCCGACAGGGTAACTATGGCTACACCTTC; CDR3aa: CASSRQGNYGYTF
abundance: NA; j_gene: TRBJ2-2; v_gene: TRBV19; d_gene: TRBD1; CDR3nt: TGTGCCAGCCGGGACAGGGCTGGCACCGGGGAGCTGTTTTTT; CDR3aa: CASRDRAGTGELFF
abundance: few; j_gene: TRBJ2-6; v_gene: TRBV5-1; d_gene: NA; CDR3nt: TGCGCCACAAGGAGGGGCGCTGGGGCCAACGTCCTGACTTTC; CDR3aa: CATRRGAGANVLTF
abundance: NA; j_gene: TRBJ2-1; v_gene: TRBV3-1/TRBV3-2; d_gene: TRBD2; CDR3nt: TGTGCCAGCAGCCAATATAGCGGGAGCAACAATGAGCAGTTCTTC; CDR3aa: CASSQYSGSNNEQFF
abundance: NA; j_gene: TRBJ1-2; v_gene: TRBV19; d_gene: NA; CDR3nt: TGTGCCAGTACCCCGACAGGAGCTAACTATGGCTACACCTTC; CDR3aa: CASTPTGANYGYTF
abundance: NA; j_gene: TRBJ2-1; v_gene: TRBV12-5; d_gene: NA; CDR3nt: TGTGCTAGTGGTGCCGGGGACAAAATCTACAATGAGCAGTTCTTC; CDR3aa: CASGAGDKIYNEQFF
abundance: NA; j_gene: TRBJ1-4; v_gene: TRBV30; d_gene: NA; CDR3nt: TGTGCCTGGAGTGTACGTGTCGGAGCGGCTAATGAAAAACTGTTTTTT; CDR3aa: CAWSVRVGAANEKLFF
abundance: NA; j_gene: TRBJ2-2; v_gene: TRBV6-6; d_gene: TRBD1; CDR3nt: TGTGCCAGCAGTCCTCTCAGGGGGCGCACGAACACCGGGGAGCTGTTTTTT; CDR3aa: CASSPLRGRTNTGELFF
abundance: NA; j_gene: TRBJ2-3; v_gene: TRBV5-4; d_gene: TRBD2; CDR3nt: TGTGCCAGCAGCTTATGGGGACTAGGGGGAACAGATACGCAGTATTTT; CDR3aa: CASSLWGLGGTDTQYF
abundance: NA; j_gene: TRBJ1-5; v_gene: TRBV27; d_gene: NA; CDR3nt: TGTGCCAGCAGTCCGCGGGGTCAGCCCCAGCATTTT; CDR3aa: CASSPRGQPQHF
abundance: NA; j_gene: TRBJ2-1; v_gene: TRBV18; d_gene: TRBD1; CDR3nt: TGTGCCAGCTCTCCCGGGACAGGGGGCTACAATGAGCAGTTCTTC; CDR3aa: CASSPGTGGYNEQFF
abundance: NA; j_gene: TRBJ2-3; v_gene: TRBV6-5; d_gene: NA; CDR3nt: TGTGCCAGCAGACTCTTAGCTGCAGATACGCAGTATTTT; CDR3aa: CASRLLAADTQYF
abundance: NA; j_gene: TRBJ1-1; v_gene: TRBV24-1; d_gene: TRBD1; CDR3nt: TGTGCCACCAGTGAGGGGACAGGGGGGCTTGGATCTTTCTTT; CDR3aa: CATSEGTGGLGSFF
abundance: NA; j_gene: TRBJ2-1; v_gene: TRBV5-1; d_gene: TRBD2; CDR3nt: TGCGCCAGCAGCTTGATTTTGCGTGGGCTAGCGGGAGATGAGCAGTTCTTC; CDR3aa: CASSLILRGLAGDEQFF
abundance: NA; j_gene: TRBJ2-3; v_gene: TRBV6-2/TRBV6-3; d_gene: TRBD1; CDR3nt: TGTGCCAGCAGTAACGTACAGGGGGCCCCAGATACGCAGTATTTT; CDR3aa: CASSNVQGAPDTQYF
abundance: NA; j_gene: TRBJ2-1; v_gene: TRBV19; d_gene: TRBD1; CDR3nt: TGTGCCAGTAGTTTGGGACAGGACAATGAGCAGTTCTTC; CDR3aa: CASSLGQDNEQFF
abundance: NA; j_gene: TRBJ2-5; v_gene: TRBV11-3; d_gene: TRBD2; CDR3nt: TGTGCCAGCAGCTTACGAAGGGCGGGAGGCCTAGAAGAGACCCAGTACTTC; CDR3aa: CASSLRRAGGLEETQYF
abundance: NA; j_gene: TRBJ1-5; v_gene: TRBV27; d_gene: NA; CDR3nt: TGTGCCAGCAGTTATCTTTACAATCAGCCCCAGCATTTT; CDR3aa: CASSYLYNQPQHF
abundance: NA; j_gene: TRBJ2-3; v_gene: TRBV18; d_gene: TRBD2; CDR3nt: TGTGCCGGGAGGACTAGCGGGGGAGTAGATACGCAGTATTTT; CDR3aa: CAGRTSGGVDTQYF
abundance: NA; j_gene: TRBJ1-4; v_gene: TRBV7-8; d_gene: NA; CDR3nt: TGTGCCAGCAGCTTCCGGGGCTTTGAGGGGAGGCCTAATGAAAAACTGTTTTTT; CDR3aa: CASSFRGFEGRPNEKLFF
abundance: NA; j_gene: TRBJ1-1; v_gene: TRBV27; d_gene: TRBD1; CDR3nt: TGTGCCAGCAGTTTAGCGGGACAGTTCTTTCCCCAAACTGAAGCTTTCTTT; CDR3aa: CASSLAGQFFPQTEAFF
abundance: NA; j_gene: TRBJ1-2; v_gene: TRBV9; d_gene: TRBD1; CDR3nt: TGTGCCAGCAGCCCTCCAGGGGGATTTGGCTACACCTTC; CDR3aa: CASSPPGGFGYTF
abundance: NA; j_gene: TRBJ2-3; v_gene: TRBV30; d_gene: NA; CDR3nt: TGTGCCCGCATCCGCTACTCTGATACGCAGTATTTT; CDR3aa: CARIRYSDTQYF
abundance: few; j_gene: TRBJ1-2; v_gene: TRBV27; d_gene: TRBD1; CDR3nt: TGTGCCAGCAGTCCATATCTAACAGGGGGTAACTATGGCTACACCTTC; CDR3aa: CASSPYLTGGNYGYTF
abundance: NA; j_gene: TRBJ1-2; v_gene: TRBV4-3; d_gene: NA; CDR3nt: TGCGCCAGCAGCCAAGAGCCTTTAGCGGAGACGGGAAAAGGCTACACCTTC; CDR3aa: CASSQEPLAETGKGYTF
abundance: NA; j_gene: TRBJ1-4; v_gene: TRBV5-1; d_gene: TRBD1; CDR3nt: TGCGCCAGCAGCCTTGGGACAGCTACTGAAAAACTGTTTTTT; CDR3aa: CASSLGTATEKLFF
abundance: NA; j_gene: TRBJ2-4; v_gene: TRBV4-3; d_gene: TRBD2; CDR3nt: TGCGCCAGCAGCCAAGATCGGCCCGGGTGGCGGGAGGGCCGCACTGCCAAAAACATTCAGTACTTC; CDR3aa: CASSQDRPGWREGRTAKNIQYF
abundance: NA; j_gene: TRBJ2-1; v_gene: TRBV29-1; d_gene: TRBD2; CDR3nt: TGCAGCGCCAGACTAGCGGGAGGGCCCATGGACAATGAGCAGTTCTTC; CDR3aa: CSARLAGGPMDNEQFF
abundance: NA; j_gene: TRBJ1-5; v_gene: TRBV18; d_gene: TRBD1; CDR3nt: TGTGCCAGCTCACCGGGACAGAGCAATCAGCCCCAGCATTTT; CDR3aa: CASSPGQSNQPQHF
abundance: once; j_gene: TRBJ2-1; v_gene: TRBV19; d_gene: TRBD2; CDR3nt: TGTGCCAGCCAGCGGGATTCCTACAATGAGCAGTTCTTC; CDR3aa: CASQRDSYNEQFF
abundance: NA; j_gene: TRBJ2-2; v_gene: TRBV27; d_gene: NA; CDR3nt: TGTGCCAGCAGTTTCAGGCCAGGGGTAGGCGGGGAGCTGTTTTTT; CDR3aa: CASSFRPGVGGELFF
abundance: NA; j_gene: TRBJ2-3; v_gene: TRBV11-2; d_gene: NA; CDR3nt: TGTGCCAGCAGCTCCCGGGTCACAGATACGCAGTATTTT; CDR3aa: CASSSRVTDTQYF
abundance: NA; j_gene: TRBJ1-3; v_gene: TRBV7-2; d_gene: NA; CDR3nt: TGTGCCAGCAGCTTAATGGGGCAAGGAAACACCATATATTTT; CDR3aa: CASSLMGQGNTIYF
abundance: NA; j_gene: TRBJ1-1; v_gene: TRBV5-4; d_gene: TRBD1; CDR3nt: TGTGCCAGCAGCCCCGGTGGGACAGAGAACACTGAAGCTTTCTTT; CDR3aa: CASSPGGTENTEAFF
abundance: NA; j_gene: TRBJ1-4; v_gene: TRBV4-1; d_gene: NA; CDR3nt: TGCGCCAGCAGCCAGGAACTAGCTTCGGCTAATGAAAAACTGTTTTTT; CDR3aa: CASSQELASANEKLFF